This is a list of T cell receptor beta chains from one sample in a study of CD8 T cells in Susac syndrome. From the immunoSEQ multiplex PCR reads, TCRdb called clonotypes with MiXCR, one entry per CDR3 protein. Found here are 150,000 to 200,000 distinct CDR3 sequences, 95% to 96% of them singletons; the top ten hold about 0.12%. The sequenced material came from CD4+ T cells from PBMCs. These receptors were taken from a human donor with Susac syndrome. Both conserved end residues are part of each CDR3. D genes are given only for firm matches. Clone size, where shown, is once, few, many, or a class for clones that have expanded.

abundance: .; v_gene: TRBV5-1; len: 12; d_gene: .; j_gene: TRBJ2-5; CDR3aa: CASSLAEGAQYF; CDR3nt: TGCGCCAGCAGCTTGGCCGAGGGGGCCCAGTACTTC
abundance: .; v_gene: TRBV24-1; len: 15; d_gene: .; j_gene: TRBJ2-5; CDR3aa: CATSDYAGRQETQYF; CDR3nt: TGTGCCACCAGTGATTATGCGGGACGGCAAGAGACCCAGTACTTC
abundance: .; v_gene: TRBV29-1; len: 13; d_gene: TRBD1; j_gene: TRBJ1-2; CDR3aa: CSVGDRAGYGYTF; CDR3nt: TGCAGCGTTGGGGACAGGGCAGGGTATGGCTACACCTTC
abundance: .; v_gene: TRBV5-4; len: 15; d_gene: .; j_gene: TRBJ1-1; CDR3aa: CASSLRRAMNTEAFF; CDR3nt: TGTGCCAGCAGCTTGAGGAGGGCCATGAACACTGAAGCTTTCTTT
abundance: .; v_gene: TRBV7-8; len: 13; d_gene: .; j_gene: TRBJ1-6; CDR3aa: CASSSTAISPLHF; CDR3nt: TGTGCCAGCAGCTCGACAGCGATATCACCCCTCCACTTT
abundance: .; v_gene: TRBV2; len: 15; d_gene: TRBD1; j_gene: TRBJ2-2; CDR3aa: CASSATGLATGELFF; CDR3nt: TGTGCCAGCAGTGCGACAGGGCTCGCCACCGGGGAGCTGTTTTTT
abundance: .; v_gene: TRBV4-3; len: 14; d_gene: .; j_gene: TRBJ2-1; CDR3aa: CASSQEGRGHEQFF; CDR3nt: TGCGCCAGCAGCCAAGAGGGCAGAGGACATGAGCAGTTCTTC
abundance: .; v_gene: TRBV15; len: 16; d_gene: TRBD1; j_gene: TRBJ2-5; CDR3aa: CATSSPVWGQKETQYF; CDR3nt: TGTGCCACCAGCAGCCCTGTGTGGGGACAGAAAGAGACCCAGTACTTC
abundance: .; v_gene: TRBV30; len: 14; d_gene: .; j_gene: TRBJ2-7; CDR3aa: CAWSTGRRSYEQYF; CDR3nt: TGTGCCTGGAGTACCGGCCGGAGATCCTACGAGCAGTACTTC
abundance: .; v_gene: TRBV5-1; len: 15; d_gene: .; j_gene: TRBJ2-1; CDR3aa: CASSPGLLVDYEQFF; CDR3nt: TGCGCCAGCAGCCCGGGACTGCTGGTGGATTATGAGCAGTTCTTC
abundance: .; v_gene: TRBV20-1; len: 14; d_gene: .; j_gene: TRBJ2-7; CDR3aa: CSARGTNRLYEQYF; CDR3nt: TGCAGTGCTAGAGGGACTAATAGGCTCTACGAGCAGTACTTC
abundance: .; v_gene: TRBV7-3; len: 15; d_gene: TRBD1; j_gene: TRBJ2-1; CDR3aa: CASSPKGATNNEQFF; CDR3nt: TGTGCCAGCAGCCCCAAGGGGGCAACCAACAATGAGCAGTTCTTC
abundance: .; v_gene: TRBV2; len: 16; d_gene: TRBD1; j_gene: TRBJ1-1; CDR3aa: CASTPVRDRVNTEAFF; CDR3nt: TGTGCCAGCACCCCAGTCCGGGACAGGGTGAACACTGAAGCTTTCTTT
abundance: .; v_gene: TRBV20-1; len: 16; d_gene: TRBD1; j_gene: TRBJ1-5; CDR3aa: CSASTGFVDSNQPQHF; CDR3nt: TGCAGTGCTTCGACAGGGTTCGTGGATAGCAATCAGCCCCAGCATTTT
abundance: .; v_gene: TRBV3-1; len: 13; d_gene: .; j_gene: TRBJ2-3; CDR3aa: CASSQKGSDTQYF; CDR3nt: TGTGCCAGCAGCCAAAAGGGTTCTGATACGCAGTATTTT
abundance: .; v_gene: TRBV15; len: 14; d_gene: .; j_gene: TRBJ2-5; CDR3aa: CATSSPRGEETQYF; CDR3nt: TGTGCCACCAGCAGCCCTAGGGGAGAAGAGACCCAGTACTTC
abundance: .; v_gene: TRBV6-6; len: 14; d_gene: .; j_gene: TRBJ1-5; CDR3aa: CASSYRDGNQPQHF; CDR3nt: TGTGCCAGCAGTTACAGGGATGGTAATCAGCCCCAGCATTTT
abundance: .; v_gene: TRBV20-1; len: 13; d_gene: .; j_gene: TRBJ2-5; CDR3aa: CSAQRTIQETQYF; CDR3nt: TGCAGTGCCCAAAGGACTATCCAAGAGACCCAGTACTTC
abundance: once; v_gene: TRBV7-8; len: 18; d_gene: TRBD1; j_gene: TRBJ2-3; CDR3aa: CASSLRLPTGGTGDTQYF; CDR3nt: TGTGCCAGCAGCTTACGGTTACCAACAGGGGGCACGGGAGATACGCAGTATTTT
abundance: .; v_gene: TRBV20-1; len: 12; d_gene: .; j_gene: TRBJ1-2; CDR3aa: CSASPLRYGYTF; CDR3nt: TGCAGTGCTAGCCCCCTCCGCTATGGCTACACCTTC
abundance: once; v_gene: TRBV10-3; len: 14; d_gene: TRBD2; j_gene: TRBJ2-7; CDR3aa: CAISPGTSGGEQYF; CDR3nt: TGTGCCATCAGTCCCGGGACTAGCGGAGGGGAGCAGTACTTC
abundance: few; v_gene: TRBV6-6; len: 15; d_gene: TRBD1; j_gene: TRBJ1-6; CDR3aa: CASSLGTGGNSPLHF; CDR3nt: TGTGCCAGCAGTCTCGGGACAGGGGGCAATTCACCCCTCCACTTT
abundance: .; v_gene: TRBV20-1; len: 14; d_gene: .; j_gene: TRBJ2-5; CDR3aa: CSARDPSSQETQYF; CDR3nt: TGCAGTGCTAGAGACCCTAGTTCCCAAGAGACCCAGTACTTC
abundance: .; v_gene: TRBV20-1; len: 16; d_gene: TRBD1; j_gene: TRBJ1-5; CDR3aa: CSAREDGTAWVQPQHF; CDR3nt: TGCAGTGCTAGAGAGGATGGGACAGCCTGGGTTCAGCCCCAGCATTTT
abundance: .; v_gene: TRBV28; len: 13; d_gene: .; j_gene: TRBJ2-7; CDR3aa: CASSVPSTYEQYF; CDR3nt: TGTGCCAGCAGTGTGCCTAGCACCTACGAGCAGTACTTC
abundance: .; v_gene: TRBV15; len: 15; d_gene: .; j_gene: TRBJ2-7; CDR3aa: CATSRARRLWREQYF; CDR3nt: TGTGCCACCAGCAGAGCTCGGAGGTTGTGGCGCGAGCAGTACTTC
abundance: .; v_gene: TRBV5-1; len: 12; d_gene: .; j_gene: TRBJ1-1; CDR3aa: CATNIPGQEAFF; CDR3nt: TGCGCCACCAACATCCCGGGACAAGAAGCTTTCTTT
abundance: .; v_gene: TRBV7-9; len: 13; d_gene: .; j_gene: TRBJ1-2; CDR3aa: CASSPEARDGYTF; CDR3nt: TGTGCCAGCAGCCCCGAGGCACGAGATGGCTACACCTTC
abundance: .; v_gene: TRBV27; len: 15; d_gene: .; j_gene: TRBJ1-5; CDR3aa: CASSSRSGTGQPQHF; CDR3nt: TGTGCCAGCAGTTCCCGGTCAGGGACGGGTCAGCCCCAGCATTTT
abundance: once; v_gene: TRBV29-1; len: 13; d_gene: TRBD1; j_gene: TRBJ1-1; CDR3aa: CSVEPTGDTEAFF; CDR3nt: TGCAGCGTTGAACCGACAGGGGACACTGAAGCTTTCTTT
abundance: .; v_gene: TRBV6-5; len: 14; d_gene: TRBD2; j_gene: TRBJ2-3; CDR3aa: CASSYLSSGDTQYF; CDR3nt: TGTGCCAGCAGTTACTTATCTAGCGGCGATACGCAGTATTTT
abundance: .; v_gene: TRBV6-2/TRBV6-3; len: 14; d_gene: .; j_gene: TRBJ1-1; CDR3aa: CASSSPPGGQSAFF; CDR3nt: TGTGCCAGCAGTTCCCCGCCGGGAGGGCAATCGGCTTTCTTT
abundance: .; v_gene: TRBV30; len: 15; d_gene: TRBD1; j_gene: TRBJ2-7; CDR3aa: CAWSTWRQGWEEQYF; CDR3nt: TGTGCCTGGAGTACCTGGCGACAGGGGTGGGAGGAGCAGTACTTC
abundance: few; v_gene: TRBV20-1; len: 13; d_gene: .; j_gene: TRBJ2-5; CDR3aa: CSARGGAGETQYF; CDR3nt: TGCAGTGCTCGAGGGGGGGCCGGAGAGACCCAGTACTTC
abundance: .; v_gene: TRBV18; len: 13; d_gene: .; j_gene: TRBJ2-7; CDR3aa: CASSPGRDNEQYF; CDR3nt: TGTGCCAGCTCACCCGGAAGGGATAACGAGCAGTACTTC
abundance: .; v_gene: TRBV28; len: 13; d_gene: TRBD1; j_gene: TRBJ2-4; CDR3aa: CASSSGGEVIQYF; CDR3nt: TGTGCCAGCAGTTCAGGGGGCGAGGTCATTCAGTACTTC
abundance: .; v_gene: TRBV19; len: 15; d_gene: TRBD2; j_gene: TRBJ2-1; CDR3aa: CASSISSGTQGEQFF; CDR3nt: TGTGCCAGTAGTATATCTAGCGGGACCCAGGGAGAGCAGTTCTTC
abundance: once; v_gene: TRBV20-1; len: 14; d_gene: TRBD2; j_gene: TRBJ2-1; CDR3aa: CSAEAGGGQGEQFF; CDR3nt: TGCAGTGCTGAAGCGGGAGGGGGGCAAGGAGAGCAGTTCTTC
abundance: .; v_gene: TRBV29-1; len: 14; d_gene: TRBD2; j_gene: TRBJ2-3; CDR3aa: CSVGGLAGTDTQYF; CDR3nt: TGCAGCGTTGGGGGACTAGCGGGAACAGATACGCAGTATTTT
abundance: .; v_gene: TRBV29-1; len: 15; d_gene: .; j_gene: TRBJ2-7; CDR3aa: CSALGSGTSSYEQYF; CDR3nt: TGCAGCGCCTTGGGCTCGGGGACATCTTCCTACGAGCAGTACTTC
abundance: .; v_gene: TRBV7-2; len: 15; d_gene: .; j_gene: TRBJ2-3; CDR3aa: CASSLELALGDTQYF; CDR3nt: TGTGCCAGCAGCTTAGAGCTAGCGCTCGGTGATACGCAGTATTTT
abundance: .; v_gene: TRBV5-1; len: 16; d_gene: .; j_gene: TRBJ1-3; CDR3aa: CASSLAGSTTGNTIYF; CDR3nt: TGCGCCAGCAGCTTGGCCGGCAGCACCACTGGAAACACCATATATTTT
abundance: .; v_gene: TRBV7-9; len: 16; d_gene: .; j_gene: TRBJ2-7; CDR3aa: CASSSGALASDYEQYF; CDR3nt: TGTGCCAGCAGCTCGGGGGCACTAGCGTCGGACTACGAGCAGTACTTC
abundance: .; v_gene: TRBV7-2; len: 12; d_gene: .; j_gene: TRBJ2-1; CDR3aa: CASSLARQSWFF; CDR3nt: TGTGCCAGCAGCTTAGCTCGGCAGTCGTGGTTCTTC
abundance: .; v_gene: TRBV20-1; len: 12; d_gene: .; j_gene: TRBJ1-2; CDR3aa: CSAPTGTYGYTF; CDR3nt: TGCAGTGCCCCGACAGGAACCTATGGCTACACCTTC
abundance: .; v_gene: TRBV5-1; len: 16; d_gene: .; j_gene: TRBJ1-2; CDR3aa: CASSLGGGALGYGYTF; CDR3nt: TGCGCCAGCAGCTTGGGCGGAGGGGCCCTAGGCTATGGCTACACCTTC
abundance: few; v_gene: TRBV5-4; len: 15; d_gene: TRBD1; j_gene: TRBJ1-6; CDR3aa: CASSSGDRGNSPLHF; CDR3nt: TGTGCCAGCAGCTCAGGGGACAGGGGGAATTCACCCCTCCACTTT
abundance: .; v_gene: TRBV12-3/TRBV12-4; len: 14; d_gene: .; j_gene: TRBJ1-3; CDR3aa: CASSFLVNGNTIYF; CDR3nt: TGTGCCAGCAGTTTCTTGGTGAATGGAAACACCATATATTTT
abundance: once; v_gene: TRBV20-1; len: 10; d_gene: .; j_gene: TRBJ2-3; CDR3aa: CSASADTQYF; CDR3nt: TGCAGTGCTAGCGCAGATACGCAGTATTTT
abundance: .; v_gene: TRBV5-1; len: 15; d_gene: .; j_gene: TRBJ2-5; CDR3aa: CASSRPRGPVETQYF; CDR3nt: TGCGCCAGCAGTCGGCCCAGGGGCCCGGTAGAGACCCAGTACTTC
abundance: .; v_gene: TRBV6-5; len: 14; d_gene: .; j_gene: TRBJ1-2; CDR3aa: CASSYTHMNYGYTF; CDR3nt: TGTGCCAGCAGTTACACCCATATGAACTATGGCTACACCTTC
abundance: .; v_gene: TRBV6-2/TRBV6-3; len: 16; d_gene: TRBD2; j_gene: TRBJ2-1; CDR3aa: CASSYSGSGSHGEQFF; CDR3nt: TGTGCCAGCAGTTACTCGGGTAGCGGGAGCCACGGTGAGCAGTTCTTC
abundance: .; v_gene: TRBV29-1; len: 13; d_gene: .; j_gene: TRBJ2-1; CDR3aa: CSAAVRGDNEQFF; CDR3nt: TGCAGTGCGGCGGTCAGGGGGGACAATGAGCAGTTCTTC
abundance: .; v_gene: TRBV20-1; len: 11; d_gene: .; j_gene: TRBJ2-5; CDR3aa: CSGTVKETQYF; CDR3nt: TGCAGTGGGACGGTAAAAGAGACCCAGTACTTC
abundance: .; v_gene: TRBV28; len: 16; d_gene: TRBD1; j_gene: TRBJ2-5; CDR3aa: CASSLLGTGPQETQYF; CDR3nt: TGTGCCAGCAGTTTGCTCGGGACAGGCCCCCAAGAGACCCAGTACTTC
abundance: .; v_gene: TRBV6-5; len: 16; d_gene: .; j_gene: TRBJ1-6; CDR3aa: CASSFSSRQVNSPLHF; CDR3nt: TGTGCCAGCAGTTTTTCATCCCGACAGGTTAATTCACCCCTCCACTTT
abundance: .; v_gene: TRBV2; len: 16; d_gene: TRBD2; j_gene: TRBJ2-5; CDR3aa: CASSVLGGRAQETQYF; CDR3nt: TGTGCCAGCAGTGTCCTAGGCGGGAGGGCCCAGGAGACCCAGTACTTC
abundance: .; v_gene: TRBV7-8; len: 14; d_gene: .; j_gene: TRBJ2-3; CDR3aa: CASSLKRYTDTQYF; CDR3nt: TGTGCCAGCAGCTTGAAGCGGTACACAGATACGCAGTATTTT
abundance: .; v_gene: TRBV25-1; len: 14; d_gene: .; j_gene: TRBJ2-7; CDR3aa: CASSEPGRSYEQYF; CDR3nt: TGTGCCAGCAGTGAGCCCGGCCGTTCCTACGAGCAGTACTTC
abundance: .; v_gene: TRBV3-1; len: 13; d_gene: .; j_gene: TRBJ2-5; CDR3aa: CASSQEPRRTQYF; CDR3nt: TGTGCCAGCAGCCAAGAACCCCGGAGGACCCAGTACTTC